The 22 T cell receptor beta chains in this list originate from one sample, sequenced in a study of blood T cell repertoires in COVID-19. Sequencing used immunoSEQ multiplex PCR; TCRdb keeps in-frame clones, though not all of them. The table includes about 94,000 clones, 80% detected once. The specimen sequenced was peripheral blood. The receptors were gathered from a human donor in a cohort sampled during active COVID-19.

The rearrangement links TRBV24-1 to TRBJ2-4, with TRBD1 as a possible D gene (6 bases). Germline CDR1 is KGHDR and CDR2 is SFDVKD. This CDR3 region has 17 residues. Trimming cost V 2 bases and J 6 bases, with 19 bases left between them. This CDR3 reads CATSDSTGRTPRNIQYF. The CDR3 bases are TGTGCCACCAGTGATTCGACAGGCCGGACCCCAAGAAACATTCAGTACTTC.

The rearrangement uses TRBV6-5 and TRBJ1-1; no clear D gene. Germline values: CDR1 MNHEY, CDR2 SVGAGI. Trimming took off 0 bases at V and 5 bases at J, with 10 bases between the two ends. This CDR3 region has 14 residues. The CDR3 spells CASSYSMEFTEAFF. The CDR3, as DNA: TGTGCCAGCAGTTACTCGATGGAGTTTACTGAAGCTTTCTTT.

V gene TRBV29-1 combines with J gene TRBJ1-2, with TRBD1 as a possible D gene (6 bases). Germline CDR1 and CDR2: SQVTM and ANQGSEA. V shed 6 bases and J shed 7 bases, with 15 bases lying between them. CDR3 length: 12 residues. CDR3 bases: TGCAGCGTGTGGACAGTGGGAAGTGGCTACACCTTC. Amino acid sequence: CSVWTVGSGYTF.

As DNA, the CDR3 is TGTGCCAGCAGCCGCCTAGCGGGAGGACCCTACAATGAGCAGTTCTTC. It encodes CASSRLAGGPYNEQFF. The chain employs TRBV6-2 or TRBV6-3 and TRBJ2-1; 11 nucleotides align to TRBD2. Germline loops: CDR1 MNHEY, CDR2 SVGEGT. Unmatched junction bases numbered 6, after V lost 6 bases and J lost 2 bases. The CDR3 extends over 16 amino acids.

This chain links TRBV20-1 with TRBJ2-7; D is possibly TRBD1 (5 bases). CDR3 length: 11 amino acids. Looked up from germline, CDR1 is DFQATT and CDR2 is SNEGSKA (reference sequence). The V and J ends lost 6 bases and 4 bases respectively, with 10 bases between them. The CDR3 sequence: CSAPRQYEQYF. The CDR3 DNA follows: TGCAGTGCCCCTCGACAGTACGAGCAGTACTTC.

The rearrangement links TRBV7-9 to TRBJ2-7; D uncertain. There are 14 residues in the CDR3. Germline assignment: CDR1 SEHNR and CDR2 FQNEAQ (reference sequence). Deletions cut 2 bases from V and 1 base from J, with 9 bases between. CDR3 bases: TGTGCCAGCAGCTTATCCGAGTTTTCCTACGAGCAGTACTTC. Protein: CASSLSEFSYEQYF.

The chain uses TRBV19 and TRBJ2-7, with TRBD1 identical over 7 bases. V was pared by 0 bases and J by 4 bases, with 3 bases of the junction left unmatched. CDR3 size: 14 residues. Looked up from germline, CDR1 is LNHDA and CDR2 is SQIVND (reference sequence). For the CDR3, the DNA is TGTGCCAGTAGTATAGATTCGGGACAGTACGAGCAGTACTTC. As protein: CASSIDSGQYEQYF. The full variable domain, completed using reference TRBV19 and TRBJ2-7, is DGGITQSPKYLFRKEGQNVTLSCEQNLNHDAMYWYRQDPGQGLRLIYYSQIVNDFQKGDIAEGYSVSREKKESFPLTVTSAQKNPTAFYLCASSIDSGQYEQYFGPGTRLTVT.

The V call is TRBV21-1, the J call TRBJ2-7; no check of the table's D call, TRBD2, against the DNA was made. TRBV21-1 is a listed pseudogene. CDR3 size: 17 residues. As DNA, the CDR3 is TGTGCCAGCAGACTCCGACTAGCGGGATCTATACGGCACGAGCAGTACTTC. Translation: CASRLRLAGSIRHEQYF.

The chain combines TRBV15 with TRBJ2-7, with TRBD2 identical over 12 bases. Germline trimming cut 4 bases from V and 6 bases from J; bases unmatched to any gene: 7. The CDR3 has 15 amino acids. The V gene's germline CDR1 is LNHNV and CDR2 YYDKDF (reference sequence). The CDR3 loop is CATSTSGRARSEQYF. The CDR3 DNA is TGTGCCACCAGCACTAGCGGGAGGGCCCGATCCGAGCAGTACTTC. The complete variable domain, with remaining parts taken from reference TRBV15 and TRBJ2-7, reads DAMVIQNPRYQVTQFGKPVTLSCSQTLNHNVMYWYQQKSSQAPKLLFHYYDKDFNNEADTPDNFQSRRPNTSFCFLDIRSPGLGDTAMYLCATSTSGRARSEQYFGPGTRLTVT.

The V gene is TRBV5-8, the J gene TRBJ2-3; D is perhaps TRBD1 (6 bases). The CDR3 runs to 13 residues. Germline loops: CDR1 SGHTS, CDR2 YDEGEE. The germline V and J ends were trimmed by 0 bases and 5 bases, with 7 bases remaining between them. DNA for the CDR3: TGTGCCAGCAGCTTGGACAGGGAAGATACGCAGTATTTT. This encodes CASSLDREDTQYF.

The CDR3 spells CASSSEGAPNYGYTF. DNA of the CDR3: TGTGCCAGCAGTTCCGAAGGGGCTCCCAACTATGGCTACACCTTC. The chain couples TRBV28 to TRBJ1-2; the D gene is possibly TRBD1 (5 bases). The germline V gene has CDR1 MDHEN and CDR2 SYDVKM. The V and J ends lost 4 bases and 2 bases respectively, with 14 bases between them. The length of the CDR3 is 15 residues.

V is TRBV5-5 and J is TRBJ2-7, with D unresolved. Looked up from germline, CDR1 is SGHKS and CDR2 is YYEKEE (reference sequence). The CDR3 has 15 residues. V lost 1 base to trimming and J lost 2 bases, with 13 bases between them. The CDR3 reads CASSLFERQTYEQYF. For the CDR3, the DNA is TGTGCCAGCAGCTTGTTCGAGAGACAAACCTACGAGCAGTACTTC.

The chain couples TRBV9 to TRBJ1-4; tentatively, D is TRBD1 (5 bases). Trimming shortened V by 4 bases and J by 2 bases, and 9 bases separated the two germline ends. Germline CDR1 and CDR2: SGDLS and YYNGEE. This CDR3 spans 14 amino acids. CDR3 region: CASSPWGTNEKLFF. DNA of the CDR3: TGTGCCAGCAGCCCTTGGGGCACTAATGAAAAACTGTTTTTT.

The chain is built from TRBV5-4 and TRBJ1-6, with 8 bases fitting TRBD1. Germline V gives CDR1 SGHNT, CDR2 YYREEE (reference sequence). The CDR3 is 15 amino acids. V lost 2 bases and J lost 5; bases outside the gene matches: 3. The CDR3 sequence is CASSLDRGNNSPLHF. The CDR3 DNA reads as TGTGCCAGCAGCTTAGACAGGGGAAATAATTCACCCCTCCACTTT.

This chain links TRBV19 with TRBJ2-6; TRBD2 is a possible D gene (6 bases). The V and J ends lost 1 base and 11 bases respectively, with 12 bases between them. The CDR3 loop spans 14 amino acids. CDR1 and CDR2 (germline): LNHDA, SQIVND (reference sequence). CDR3 in amino acids: CASSIGGTSYVLTF. Here the CDR3 DNA reads TGTGCCAGTAGTATAGGCGGGACCTCCTACGTCCTGACTTTC.

The rearrangement uses TRBV9 and TRBJ2-1; D perhaps matches TRBD2 (6 bases). Trimming removed 3 bases at V and 3 bases at J, with 13 bases between. The CDR3 is made up of 15 amino acids. Germline V CDR1 and CDR2: SGDLS, YYNGEE. The CDR3 nucleotides are TGTGCCAGCAGCGAGATGGGACTCATCTACAATGAGCAGTTCTTC. Protein: CASSEMGLIYNEQFF.

The gene calls are TRBV7-9 and TRBJ1-5; TRBD1 aligns across 9 bases. This CDR3 has 16 amino acids. The V gene's germline CDR1 is SEHNR and CDR2 FQNEAQ (reference sequence). V shed 5 bases, J shed 3 bases, and the junction held 8 bases outside the gene matches. CDR3 coding DNA: TGTGCCAGCAGCGTCGGGACAGGGCGGAACAATCAGCCCCAGCATTTT. Protein product: CASSVGTGRNNQPQHF.

This clone occurred a few times. The chain combines TRBV11-2 with TRBJ1-1, with 8 bases that match TRBD1. The ends lost 5 bases at V and 1 base at J; junction bases unmatched: 9. The CDR3 consists of 16 residues. CDR1 SGHAT and CDR2 FQNNGV come from the germline V gene. The CDR3 region is CASSRDRILGNTEAFF. CDR3 nucleotide sequence: TGTGCCAGCAGCCGGGACAGGATCCTTGGGAACACTGAAGCTTTCTTT.

The rearrangement joins TRBV5-5 to TRBJ1-2; weak D call: TRBD1 (5 bases). Trimming shortened V by 4 bases and J by 13 bases, and 17 bases separated the two germline ends. The germline CDR1 and CDR2 sequences are SGHKS and YYEKEE (reference sequence). The CDR3 has 12 amino acids. In DNA, the CDR3 is TGTGCCAGCAGCCGACTCGGCAGGGATGCCACCTTC. This translates into CASSRLGRDATF.

V gene TRBV7-2 combines with J gene TRBJ1-2, with a weak D call TRBD1 (6 bases). The germline V and J ends were trimmed by 5 bases and 9 bases, with 13 bases remaining between them. Germline-derived CDR1 and CDR2 are SGHTA and FQGNSA. This CDR3 region has 12 residues. CDR3 sequence (DNA): TGTGCCAGCAGCCCGGACACAGGGAGCTACACCTTC. Its protein product is CASSPDTGSYTF. Full variable domain (outside the CDR3, taken from reference TRBV7-2 and TRBJ1-2): GAGVSQSPSNKVTEKGKDVELRCDPISGHTALYWYRQSLGQGLEFLIYFQGNSAPDKSGLPSDRFSAERTGGSVSTLTIQRTQQEDSAVYLCASSPDTGSYTFGSGTRLTVV.

The chain has TRBV6-5 and TRBJ1-2; a weak D match, TRBD1 (5 bases). This CDR3 is 14 amino acids long. Trimming removed 0 bases at V and 4 bases at J, with 9 bases between. The germline gives CDR1 MNHEY, CDR2 SVGAGI. CDR3 protein: CASSYSREVYGYTF. The DNA for the CDR3 is TGTGCCAGCAGTTACTCCAGGGAAGTCTATGGCTACACCTTC.

The rearrangement joins TRBV2 to TRBJ2-7, with TRBD2 matching 10 bases. Per the germline V gene, CDR1 is SNHLY and CDR2 is FYNNEI. Trimming removed 6 bases from V and 0 bases from J; junction bases left unmatched: 29. The CDR3 extends over 23 amino acids. CDR3 region: CASRDPAGQVRGTSGIPSYEQYF. CDR3 in DNA: TGTGCCAGCAGGGATCCCGCGGGACAGGTCCGTGGCACTAGCGGGATCCCCTCCTACGAGCAGTACTTC.